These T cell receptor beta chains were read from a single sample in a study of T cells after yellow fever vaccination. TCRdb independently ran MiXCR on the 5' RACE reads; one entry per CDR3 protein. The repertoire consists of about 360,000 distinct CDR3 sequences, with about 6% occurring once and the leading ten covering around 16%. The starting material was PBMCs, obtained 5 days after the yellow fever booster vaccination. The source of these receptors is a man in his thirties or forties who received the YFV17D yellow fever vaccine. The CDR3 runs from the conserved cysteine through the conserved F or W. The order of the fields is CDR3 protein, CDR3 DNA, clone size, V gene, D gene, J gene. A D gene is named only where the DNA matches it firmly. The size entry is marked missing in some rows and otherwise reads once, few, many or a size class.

CASSFQGSYNEQFF TGCGCCAGCAGCTTTCAGGGCTCCTACAATGAGCAGTTCTTC many TRBV5-1 . TRBJ2-1
CASRLAGPTDTQYF TGTGCCAGCAGATTAGCGGGGCCCACAGATACGCAGTATTTT few TRBV12-3/TRBV12-4 TRBD2 TRBJ2-3
CASSTDRGETQYF TGTGCCAGCAGCACGGACAGGGGAGAGACCCAGTACTTC many TRBV5-6 TRBD1 TRBJ2-5
CASSPGLVGTDTQYF TGTGCCAGCAGCCCCGGACTAGTAGGGACAGATACGCAGTATTTT many TRBV11-1 TRBD2 TRBJ2-3
CASSAGMGKETQYF TGCGCCAGCAGCGCCGGGATGGGGAAAGAGACCCAGTACTTC few TRBV5-1 . TRBJ2-5
CASSSSPSGASYGYTF TGTGCCAGCAGCTCCTCACCGTCAGGGGCCAGCTATGGCTACACCTTC many TRBV5-8 . TRBJ1-2
CASSVYGELFF TGTGCCAGCAGTGTGTACGGGGAGCTGTTTTTT many TRBV2 . TRBJ2-2
CASSQDLAGYSDTRYF TGTGCCAGCAGCCAAGATCTAGCGGGATATTCAGATACGCGGTATTTT . TRBV3-1 TRBD2 TRBJ2-3
CASSFGPPSSYEQYF TGTGCCAGCAGTTTTGGACCACCGAGCTCCTACGAGCAGTACTTC many TRBV27 . TRBJ2-7
CASSPNSGRFNEQFF TGTGCCAGCTCACCAAATAGCGGGAGATTCAATGAGCAGTTCTTC . TRBV18 TRBD2 TRBJ2-1
CASSQGLAAPTFF TGTGCCAGCAGCCAAGGCTTGGCAGCTCCCACGTTCTTC . TRBV3-1 . TRBJ2-1
CASSFVSGTKIPSPLHF TGTGCCAGCAGCTTCGTGAGCGGGACAAAGATTCCTTCACCCCTCCACTTT few TRBV7-8 . TRBJ1-6
CASSISGGDGSPLHF TGTGCCAGTAGTATTTCAGGGGGCGACGGTTCACCCCTCCACTTT few TRBV19 TRBD1 TRBJ1-6
CSARAPGGAGPQDEQFF TGCAGTGCTAGAGCCCCGGGGGGCGCGGGGCCCCAGGATGAGCAGTTCTTC many TRBV20-1 . TRBJ2-1
CASSLRPGSTEAFF TGTGCCAGCAGCCTCCGCCCGGGGAGCACTGAAGCTTTCTTT . TRBV9 . TRBJ1-1
CASSLERGGFGTEAFF TGCGCCAGCAGCTTGGAAAGGGGCGGATTTGGGACTGAAGCTTTCTTT many TRBV5-1 . TRBJ1-1
CASSQDHLAKNIQYF TGCGCCAGCAGCCAAGATCATCTTGCCAAAAACATTCAGTACTTC many TRBV4-3 . TRBJ2-4
CSASGRTSGIGWDEQFF TGCAGTGCTAGCGGGAGAACTAGCGGGATCGGGTGGGATGAGCAGTTCTTC few TRBV20-1 TRBD2 TRBJ2-1
CCADLKGQKPTDTQYF TGCTGCGCCGACCTCAAGGGACAGAAACCCACAGATACGCAGTATTTT . TRBV20-1 TRBD1 TRBJ2-3
CASSYSSPREQYF TGTGCCAGCAGTTACTCTTCCCCTCGGGAGCAGTACTTC many TRBV6-2/TRBV6-3 . TRBJ2-7
CASSSRVPSTDTQYF TGTGCCAGCAGCAGCCGGGTTCCAAGCACAGATACGCAGTATTTT many TRBV7-2 . TRBJ2-3
CASSYFRYYEQYF TGTGCCAGCAGTTACTTCAGATACTACGAGCAGTACTTC . TRBV6-2/TRBV6-3 . TRBJ2-7
CASSLARQSQTQYF TGTGCCAGCAGCTTAGCGCGTCAGAGCCAGACCCAGTACTTC . TRBV7-2 . TRBJ2-5
CASSDKYNEQFF TGCGCCAGCTCGGACAAGTACAATGAGCAGTTCTTC many TRBV5-1 . TRBJ2-1
CASSLEGTQETQYF TGCGCCAGCAGCTTGGAAGGGACACAAGAGACCCAGTACTTC few TRBV5-1 . TRBJ2-5
CASTLRPAAEQYF TGTGCCAGCACCCTCCGCCCAGCTGCTGAGCAGTACTTC many TRBV5-6 . TRBJ2-7
CASSDLAKNIQYF TGTGCCAGTAGTGATTTAGCCAAAAACATTCAGTACTTC . TRBV19 . TRBJ2-4
CASSLLATGDTQYF TGTGCCAGCAGCTTACTTGCCACCGGGGATACGCAGTATTTT many TRBV7-8 . TRBJ2-3
CASRPPLAGTSYEQYF TGTGCCAGCAGACCCCCCCTGGCGGGGACCTCCTACGAGCAGTACTTC . TRBV11-2 . TRBJ2-7
CASSLRRTGVAGELFF TGTGCCAGCAGTTTACGTCGGACAGGGGTGGCCGGGGAGCTGTTTTTT . TRBV12-3/TRBV12-4 TRBD1 TRBJ2-2
CASSPDVGYEQYF TGCGCCAGCAGCCCGGACGTAGGCTACGAGCAGTACTTC many TRBV5-1 . TRBJ2-7
CASTTAVTEVSPLHF TGCGCCAGCACTACAGCGGTGACAGAAGTTTCACCCCTCCACTTT few TRBV4-3 . TRBJ1-6
CASSTGLAGGTGELFF TGTGCCAGCAGCACGGGACTAGCGGGAGGCACCGGGGAGCTGTTTTTT few TRBV9 TRBD2 TRBJ2-2
CAISESGGYNEKLFF TGTGCCATCAGTGAGTCCGGGGGTTATAATGAAAAACTGTTTTTT . TRBV10-3 . TRBJ1-4
CSARFTGTQPYSYEQYF TGCAGTGCTAGATTTACGGGGACGCAACCTTACTCCTACGAGCAGTACTTC few TRBV20-1 . TRBJ2-7
CASSSGHGSGETQYF TGTGCCAGCAGCTCGGGACACGGGAGTGGAGAGACCCAGTACTTC few TRBV7-2 . TRBJ2-5
CASSSLNRIVTEAFF TGTGCCAGCAGCTCCCTAAACCGGATAGTCACTGAAGCTTTCTTT . TRBV7-9 . TRBJ1-1
CSVALFLHYEQYF TGCAGCGTTGCCCTTTTCCTCCACTACGAGCAGTACTTC few TRBV29-1 . TRBJ2-7
CASSLEASGRENIQYF TGTGCCAGCAGCTTAGAGGCTAGCGGGAGGGAAAACATTCAGTACTTC many TRBV7-8 TRBD2 TRBJ2-4
CASAFPGVTGELFF TGTGCCAGCGCCTTCCCTGGGGTCACCGGGGAGCTGTTTTTT . TRBV12-3/TRBV12-4 . TRBJ2-2
CSVAGTGSIQYF TGCAGCGTTGCCGGGACAGGGAGCATTCAGTACTTC many TRBV29-1 TRBD1 TRBJ2-4
CASSVSGSHNEQFF TGTGCCAGCAGCGTAAGCGGCAGCCACAATGAGCAGTTCTTC many TRBV9 . TRBJ2-1
CASRPLGAQGYTF TGTGCCAGCAGGCCCCTCGGGGCGCAAGGCTACACCTTC . TRBV12-3/TRBV12-4 . TRBJ1-2
CSARDPRSGSGNEQFF TGCAGTGCTAGAGATCCGAGGAGCGGGAGTGGCAATGAGCAGTTCTTC . TRBV20-1 TRBD2 TRBJ2-1
CASSLAGKLGTEAFF TGTGCCAGCAGTTTAGCAGGGAAGCTTGGCACTGAAGCTTTCTTT many TRBV28 . TRBJ1-1
CATQPGNIYEQYF TGTGCCACCCAACCTGGTAATATCTACGAGCAGTACTTC many TRBV10-3 . TRBJ2-7
CASSPSFDGVQFF TGTGCCAGCAGCCCGAGTTTCGACGGAGTGCAGTTCTTC . TRBV13 . TRBJ2-1
CSARESGATYEQYF TGCAGTGCTAGAGAGTCAGGGGCAACCTACGAGCAGTACTTC few TRBV20-1 . TRBJ2-7
CSATRTGRETQYF TGCAGTGCTACACGGACGGGGCGGGAGACCCAGTACTTC few TRBV20-1 . TRBJ2-5
CASSGRRLGNEKLFF TGTGCCAGCAGCGGAAGGAGGCTTGGTAATGAAAAACTGTTTTTT few TRBV7-9 . TRBJ1-4
CASSRTGGNTEAFF TGCGCCAGCAGTCGGACAGGCGGGAACACTGAAGCTTTCTTT many TRBV5-1 TRBD1 TRBJ1-1
CSVLPGEVDEQYF TGCAGCGTTTTACCCGGGGAGGTGGACGAGCAGTACTTC many TRBV29-1 . TRBJ2-7
CASSVRQGSSYEQYF TGCGCCAGCAGCGTTCGACAGGGGAGCTCCTACGAGCAGTACTTC few TRBV5-1 TRBD1 TRBJ2-7
CSARVGVSGRLRTDTQYF TGCAGTGCTAGAGTTGGTGTTAGCGGGAGATTGAGGACAGATACGCAGTATTTT few TRBV20-1 TRBD2 TRBJ2-3
CATSDHLGEGRQETQYF TGTGCCACCAGTGACCACTTGGGAGAGGGCCGTCAAGAGACCCAGTACTTC few TRBV24-1 . TRBJ2-5
CASSWSGNPVQNIQYF TGTGCCAGCAGCTGGAGCGGAAACCCAGTCCAAAACATTCAGTACTTC many TRBV5-4 . TRBJ2-4
CASSQAPTGELFF TGTGCCAGCAGCCAAGCCCCCACCGGGGAGCTGTTTTTT . TRBV3-1 . TRBJ2-2
CASSTPLGETQYF TGTGCCAGCAGTACCCCCCTCGGAGAGACCCAGTACTTC many TRBV7-9 . TRBJ2-5
CASSQDQETYEQYF TGCGCCAGCAGCCAAGATCAGGAAACCTACGAGCAGTACTTC many TRBV4-3 . TRBJ2-7